This TCR beta chain was obtained from a study of T cell responses to AZD1222 COVID-19 vaccine. Here immunoSEQ multiplex PCR was the method, and the copy in TCRdb shows in-frame clones only, minus some. Found here are 150,000 to 200,000 clones, almost 95% of them singletons; the top ten hold about 9.3%. The material was peripheral blood, obtained on day 0 of AZD1222 vaccination. This clonotype was sampled from an adult in good health.

The CDR3 reads CASSARGEKDNEQFF. Written as DNA, the CDR3 is TGTGCCAGCAGCGCACGGGGGGAGAAGGACAATGAGCAGTTCTTC. The rearrangement links TRBV9 to TRBJ2-1; 7 bases align to TRBD2. This CDR3 is 15 amino acids long. The germline V gene has CDR1 SGDLS and CDR2 YYNGEE. V lost 3 bases, J lost 5 bases, and 8 bases stayed unmatched.